These T cell receptor beta chains were read from a single sample in a study of cytomegalovirus exposure and HLA in healthy donors. Profiling relied on immunoSEQ multiplex PCR, and the TCRdb table lists in-frame clones only, not all of them. This sample has fewer than 200,000 clones; about 80% occur once, and the top ten carry under 2.5%. The specimen was PBMCs. All receptors derive from a woman in her 30s in good health and CMV-seronegative. Both conserved end residues are part of each CDR3. Fields, in order: clone size, D gene, V gene, J gene, CDR3 protein, CDR3 DNA. D genes are given only for firm matches. Expanded clones get a size class; other rows say once, few or many, or leave the size out.

abundance: -; d_gene: -; v_gene: TRBV5-1; j_gene: TRBJ1-4; CDR3aa: CASSLGQTATNEKLFF; CDR3nt: TGCGCCAGCAGCTTGGGACAGACTGCAACTAATGAAAAACTGTTTTTT
abundance: once; d_gene: -; v_gene: TRBV29-1; j_gene: TRBJ1-3; CDR3aa: CSVITRYTGNTIYF; CDR3nt: TGCAGCGTTATTACCCGATACACTGGAAACACCATATATTTT
abundance: -; d_gene: TRBD1; v_gene: TRBV2; j_gene: TRBJ1-4; CDR3aa: CASSGQGLEKLFF; CDR3nt: TGTGCCAGCAGCGGACAGGGGCTTGAAAAACTGTTTTTT
abundance: -; d_gene: TRBD1; v_gene: TRBV6-4; j_gene: TRBJ2-3; CDR3aa: CASSDGTGGADTQYF; CDR3nt: TGTGCCAGCAGTGACGGCACAGGGGGCGCAGATACGCAGTATTTT
abundance: -; d_gene: -; v_gene: TRBV6-6; j_gene: TRBJ2-2; CDR3aa: CASRKGEDTGELFF; CDR3nt: TGTGCCAGCAGGAAGGGAGAAGACACCGGGGAGCTGTTTTTT
abundance: -; d_gene: -; v_gene: TRBV4-3; j_gene: TRBJ2-1; CDR3aa: CASSQDSIGVPYNEQFF; CDR3nt: TGCGCCAGCAGCCAAGATAGTATAGGGGTGCCCTACAATGAGCAGTTCTTC
abundance: -; d_gene: TRBD1; v_gene: TRBV4-1; j_gene: TRBJ2-7; CDR3aa: CASSQVGETGPYEQYF; CDR3nt: TGCGCCAGCAGCCAAGTCGGCGAGACAGGGCCCTACGAGCAGTACTTC
abundance: -; d_gene: TRBD1; v_gene: TRBV2; j_gene: TRBJ1-6; CDR3aa: CASSERQGAYNSPLHF; CDR3nt: TGTGCCAGCAGTGAACGACAGGGCGCCTATAATTCACCCCTCCACTTT
abundance: -; d_gene: -; v_gene: TRBV29-1; j_gene: TRBJ2-5; CDR3aa: CSVGRDVKGETQYF; CDR3nt: TGCAGCGTTGGGAGGGACGTAAAAGGGGAGACCCAGTACTTC
abundance: few; d_gene: TRBD1; v_gene: TRBV28; j_gene: TRBJ2-7; CDR3aa: CASSQPGQETYEQYF; CDR3nt: TGTGCCAGCAGTCAACCGGGACAGGAAACCTACGAGCAGTACTTC
abundance: -; d_gene: -; v_gene: TRBV11-3; j_gene: TRBJ1-1; CDR3aa: CASSLRGNTEAFF; CDR3nt: TGTGCCAGCAGCTTACGGGGGAACACTGAAGCTTTCTTT
abundance: -; d_gene: TRBD2; v_gene: TRBV5-4; j_gene: TRBJ2-1; CDR3aa: CASSLGLAGDEQFF; CDR3nt: TGTGCCAGCAGCCTAGGACTAGCGGGAGATGAGCAGTTCTTC
abundance: -; d_gene: -; v_gene: TRBV7-9; j_gene: TRBJ2-7; CDR3aa: CSSSFQEEAYEQYF; CDR3nt: TGTTCCAGCAGCTTTCAAGAGGAGGCCTACGAGCAGTACTTC
abundance: -; d_gene: -; v_gene: TRBV5-6; j_gene: TRBJ1-1; CDR3aa: CASSLARTMNTEAFF; CDR3nt: TGTGCCAGCAGCTTGGCCAGGACAATGAACACTGAAGCTTTCTTT
abundance: -; d_gene: -; v_gene: TRBV7-2; j_gene: TRBJ2-3; CDR3aa: CASSFFSGASTDTQYF; CDR3nt: TGTGCCAGCAGCTTCTTTTCGGGAGCTAGCACAGATACGCAGTATTTT
abundance: -; d_gene: -; v_gene: TRBV5-6; j_gene: TRBJ2-1; CDR3aa: CASSSYSEQFF; CDR3nt: TGTGCCAGCAGCTCATACAGTGAGCAGTTCTTC
abundance: few; d_gene: -; v_gene: TRBV5-1; j_gene: TRBJ1-1; CDR3aa: CASVRVRVNTEAFF; CDR3nt: TGCGCCAGCGTGAGGGTCAGAGTAAACACTGAAGCTTTCTTT
abundance: -; d_gene: TRBD1; v_gene: TRBV28; j_gene: TRBJ2-1; CDR3aa: CASSLTRQGKVGEQFF; CDR3nt: TGTGCCAGCAGTTTAACTCGACAGGGGAAAGTCGGTGAGCAGTTCTTC
abundance: -; d_gene: -; v_gene: TRBV28; j_gene: TRBJ2-7; CDR3aa: CASSLRQGQYEQYF; CDR3nt: TGTGCCAGCAGTTTGAGGCAGGGACAATACGAGCAGTACTTC
abundance: -; d_gene: -; v_gene: TRBV5-6; j_gene: TRBJ2-7; CDR3aa: CASSLGGGNEQYF; CDR3nt: TGTGCCAGCAGCTTGGGTGGAGGGAACGAGCAGTACTTC
abundance: few; d_gene: -; v_gene: TRBV2; j_gene: TRBJ1-5; CDR3aa: CASSIARAQPQHF; CDR3nt: TGTGCCAGCAGTATCGCCAGGGCTCAGCCCCAGCATTTT
abundance: -; d_gene: -; v_gene: TRBV21-1; j_gene: TRBJ1-2; CDR3aa: CASSKAGQAYGYTF; CDR3nt: TGTGCCAGCAGCAAAGCTGGACAGGCCTATGGCTACACCTTC
abundance: once; d_gene: -; v_gene: TRBV29-1; j_gene: TRBJ1-5; CDR3aa: CSVSTGSSDQPQHF; CDR3nt: TGCAGCGTTTCAACAGGATCCAGCGATCAGCCCCAGCATTTT
abundance: few; d_gene: -; v_gene: TRBV27; j_gene: TRBJ2-2; CDR3aa: CASSLSYPGGFNTGELFF; CDR3nt: TGTGCCAGCAGTTTATCGTACCCGGGGGGCTTTAACACCGGGGAGCTGTTTTTT
abundance: -; d_gene: -; v_gene: TRBV5-4; j_gene: TRBJ2-7; CDR3aa: CASSPARGRPYEQYF; CDR3nt: TGTGCCAGCAGCCCAGCCCGCGGGCGACCCTACGAGCAGTACTTC
abundance: -; d_gene: TRBD2; v_gene: TRBV4-2; j_gene: TRBJ2-1; CDR3aa: CASSQDLGAGGLRRNEQFF; CDR3nt: TGTGCCAGCAGCCAAGATCTAGGAGCGGGAGGCCTAAGGAGGAATGAGCAGTTCTTC
abundance: -; d_gene: TRBD1; v_gene: TRBV5-1; j_gene: TRBJ1-1; CDR3aa: CASSLVVGTANTEAFF; CDR3nt: TGCGCCAGCAGCTTGGTAGTTGGGACAGCGAACACTGAAGCTTTCTTT
abundance: -; d_gene: -; v_gene: TRBV5-1; j_gene: TRBJ2-5; CDR3aa: CASSTGQETQYF; CDR3nt: TGCGCCAGCAGTACAGGGCAAGAGACCCAGTACTTC
abundance: -; d_gene: TRBD2; v_gene: TRBV6-6; j_gene: TRBJ2-2; CDR3aa: CASNGLAGAGELFF; CDR3nt: TGTGCCAGCAACGGACTAGCGGGAGCCGGGGAGCTGTTTTTT
abundance: once; d_gene: -; v_gene: TRBV4-1; j_gene: TRBJ2-7; CDR3aa: CASSQGVAGLISYEQYF; CDR3nt: TGCGCCAGCAGCCAAGGAGTGGCGGGACTCATATCCTACGAGCAGTACTTC
abundance: once; d_gene: TRBD1; v_gene: TRBV7-9; j_gene: TRBJ2-7; CDR3aa: CASSRTGDEQYF; CDR3nt: TGTGCCAGCAGCCGGACAGGGGACGAGCAGTACTTC
abundance: -; d_gene: -; v_gene: TRBV7-2; j_gene: TRBJ2-7; CDR3aa: CASRPVGEQGNAYEQYF; CDR3nt: TGTGCCAGCAGGCCCGTGGGGGAACAGGGAAATGCCTACGAGCAGTACTTC
abundance: once; d_gene: TRBD1; v_gene: TRBV4-3; j_gene: TRBJ1-2; CDR3aa: CASSSGTGDSNYGYTF; CDR3nt: TGCGCCAGCAGCTCCGGGACAGGGGATTCTAACTATGGCTACACCTTC
abundance: -; d_gene: -; v_gene: TRBV21-1; j_gene: TRBJ2-3; CDR3aa: CASSHFSGSTSDTQYF; CDR3nt: TGTGCCAGCAGCCACTTCAGCGGGAGTACGTCAGATACGCAGTATTTT
abundance: -; d_gene: TRBD2; v_gene: TRBV18; j_gene: TRBJ2-5; CDR3aa: CASSPGLAGDYQETQYF; CDR3nt: TGTGCCAGCTCCCCAGGACTAGCGGGGGATTACCAAGAGACCCAGTACTTC
abundance: -; d_gene: TRBD1; v_gene: TRBV2; j_gene: TRBJ2-7; CDR3aa: CASSGFQGAQEQYF; CDR3nt: TGTGCCAGCAGTGGATTCCAGGGGGCGCAGGAGCAGTACTTC
abundance: few; d_gene: -; v_gene: TRBV9; j_gene: TRBJ2-1; CDR3aa: CASSVFGQGPNEQFF; CDR3nt: TGTGCCAGCAGCGTATTTGGGCAGGGTCCTAATGAGCAGTTCTTC
abundance: -; d_gene: TRBD1; v_gene: TRBV6-5; j_gene: TRBJ2-4; CDR3aa: CASGDSGSAKNIQYF; CDR3nt: TGTGCCAGCGGGGACAGTGGGTCAGCCAAAAACATTCAGTACTTC
abundance: -; d_gene: TRBD1; v_gene: TRBV27; j_gene: TRBJ1-2; CDR3aa: CASSHRPGQNYGYTF; CDR3nt: TGTGCCAGCAGTCACCGACCGGGACAGAACTATGGCTACACCTTC
abundance: -; d_gene: -; v_gene: TRBV5-1; j_gene: TRBJ2-2; CDR3aa: CASSAQRTGELFF; CDR3nt: TGCGCCAGCAGCGCGCAGAGGACTGGGGAGCTGTTTTTT
abundance: few; d_gene: TRBD1; v_gene: TRBV6-6; j_gene: TRBJ1-3; CDR3aa: CASEPGQGNTIYF; CDR3nt: TGTGCCAGCGAACCGGGACAGGGAAACACCATATATTTT
abundance: -; d_gene: TRBD1; v_gene: TRBV18; j_gene: TRBJ2-7; CDR3aa: CASSSGGGQGIYEQYF; CDR3nt: TGTGCCAGCTCATCTGGCGGGGGACAGGGGATCTACGAGCAGTACTTC
abundance: -; d_gene: TRBD1; v_gene: TRBV5-6; j_gene: TRBJ2-7; CDR3aa: CASSLAVRGRHEQYF; CDR3nt: TGTGCCAGCAGCTTGGCCGTCAGGGGGAGACACGAGCAGTACTTC
abundance: few; d_gene: TRBD2; v_gene: TRBV7-2; j_gene: TRBJ2-3; CDR3aa: CASRRLAGATDTQYF; CDR3nt: TGTGCCAGCAGGCGACTAGCGGGAGCCACAGATACGCAGTATTTT
abundance: -; d_gene: -; v_gene: TRBV2; j_gene: TRBJ2-2; CDR3aa: CASTFYVTGNTGELFF; CDR3nt: TGTGCCAGCACCTTCTACGTAACAGGAAACACCGGGGAGCTGTTTTTT
abundance: -; d_gene: TRBD1; v_gene: TRBV6-5; j_gene: TRBJ1-4; CDR3aa: CASSTTGGTNEKLFF; CDR3nt: TGTGCCAGCAGTACCACAGGGGGTACGAATGAAAAACTGTTTTTT
abundance: once; d_gene: -; v_gene: TRBV5-1; j_gene: TRBJ2-1; CDR3aa: CASSSEPGGPNEQFF; CDR3nt: TGCGCCAGCAGCTCTGAACCCGGTGGGCCCAATGAGCAGTTCTTC
abundance: -; d_gene: TRBD2; v_gene: TRBV5-8; j_gene: TRBJ2-1; CDR3aa: CASSSPSGGAYEQFF; CDR3nt: TGTGCCAGCAGCTCACCTAGCGGGGGGGCATATGAGCAGTTCTTC
abundance: once; d_gene: -; v_gene: TRBV2; j_gene: TRBJ2-1; CDR3aa: CASSRTDYNEQFF; CDR3nt: TGTGCCAGCAGCCGGACTGACTACAATGAGCAGTTCTTC
abundance: -; d_gene: -; v_gene: TRBV11-2; j_gene: TRBJ1-1; CDR3aa: CASSLGGNALAFF; CDR3nt: TGTGCCAGCTCCCTGGGAGGGAACGCCCTAGCTTTCTTT
abundance: -; d_gene: TRBD1; v_gene: TRBV28; j_gene: TRBJ1-5; CDR3aa: CATRGGNQPQHF; CDR3nt: TGTGCCACCAGGGGGGGGAATCAGCCCCAGCATTTT
abundance: -; d_gene: TRBD1; v_gene: TRBV5-4; j_gene: TRBJ2-7; CDR3aa: CASSQGQGAIYEQYF; CDR3nt: TGTGCCAGCAGCCAAGGACAGGGGGCTATCTACGAGCAGTACTTC
abundance: -; d_gene: -; v_gene: TRBV10-3; j_gene: TRBJ2-1; CDR3aa: CAAARGSGNEQFF; CDR3nt: TGTGCCGCAGCACGTGGATCGGGCAATGAGCAGTTCTTC
abundance: -; d_gene: TRBD1; v_gene: TRBV28; j_gene: TRBJ2-6; CDR3aa: CASSGAGQGNSGANVLTF; CDR3nt: TGTGCCAGCAGCGGCGCGGGACAGGGCAACTCTGGGGCCAACGTCCTGACTTTC
abundance: few; d_gene: TRBD1; v_gene: TRBV28; j_gene: TRBJ2-7; CDR3aa: CASSSRAGGAYEQYF; CDR3nt: TGTGCCAGCAGTTCTAGGGCAGGGGGCGCGTACGAGCAGTACTTC